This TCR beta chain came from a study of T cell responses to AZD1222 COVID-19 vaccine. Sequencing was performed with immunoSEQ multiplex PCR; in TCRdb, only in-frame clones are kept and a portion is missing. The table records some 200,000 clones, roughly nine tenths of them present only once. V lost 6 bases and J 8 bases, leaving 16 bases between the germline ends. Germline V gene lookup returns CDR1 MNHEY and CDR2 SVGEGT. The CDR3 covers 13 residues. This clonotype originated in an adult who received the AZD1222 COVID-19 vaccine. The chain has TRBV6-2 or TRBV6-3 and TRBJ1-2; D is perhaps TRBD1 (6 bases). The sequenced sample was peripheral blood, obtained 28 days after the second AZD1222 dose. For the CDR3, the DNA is TGTGCCAGCAGCTCCAACAGGGCCCGAGGCTACACCTTC. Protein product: CASSSNRARGYTF.